The 27 T cell receptor beta chains listed next were all sequenced from one sample in a study of CD8+ T cells in alopecia areata. The sample's treatment: oral pan-JAK inhibitor, 5-10 mg twice daily. It was cDNA, reverse transcribed from extracted RNA, that served as the sequencing template. Using immunoSEQ multiplex PCR, the repertoire was profiled, and TCRdb retains in-frame clones only, with some absent. The table shows approximately 42,000 clones, with less than 70% occurring only once. The source material was CD8+ T cells sorted from blood, sampled at week 4, from a patient treated with tofacitinib. Receptors originate from a human donor with alopecia areata.

The chain has TRBV6-5 and TRBJ1-6; D is unclear. Trimming cost V 5 bases and J 0 bases, with 5 bases left between them. CDR1 MNHEY and CDR2 SVGAGI come from the germline V gene. CDR3 length: 14 residues. The CDR3 bases are TGTGCCAGCAGTCCGGACTCCTATAATTCACCCCTCCACTTT. Protein: CASSPDSYNSPLHF.

The V call is TRBV27, the J call TRBJ1-5; perhaps TRBD1 as D (6 bases). CDR3 length: 14 amino acids. Looked up from germline, CDR1 is MNHEY and CDR2 is SMNVEV (reference sequence). V was pared by 3 bases and J by 1 base, with 7 bases between. CDR3 bases: TGTGCCAGCAGTTTCGGACAGAGCAATCAGCCCCAGCATTTT. Translated: CASSFGQSNQPQHF.

The V call is TRBV7-8, the J call TRBJ2-1; 10 nucleotides align to TRBD2. V shed 6 bases and J 4 bases; nucleotides not matched to a gene: 9. Germline loops: CDR1 SGHVS, CDR2 FQNEAQ. There are 16 residues in the CDR3. This chain's CDR3 is CASSFGRLAGYNEQFF. As DNA, the CDR3 is TGTGCCAGCAGTTTCGGGAGACTAGCGGGTTACAATGAGCAGTTCTTC. The full variable domain, with the rest looked up from reference TRBV7-8 and TRBJ2-1, is GAGVSQSPRYKVAKRGQDVALRCDPISGHVSLFWYQQALGQGPEFLTYFQNEAQLDKSGLPSDRFFAERPEGSVSTLKIQRTQQEDSAVYLCASSFGRLAGYNEQFFGPGTRLTVL.

This sequence joins TRBV7-9 and TRBJ2-7; D remains unclear. This CDR3 comprises 13 residues. The germline V and J ends were trimmed by 2 bases and 7 bases, with 12 bases remaining between them. Germline CDR1 and CDR2: SEHNR and FQNEAQ (reference sequence). CDR3 loop: CASSLRSDEEQYF. The CDR3 DNA is TGTGCCAGCAGCTTACGGTCTGATGAAGAGCAGTACTTC.

The chain is built from TRBV5-6 and TRBJ2-1; 9 nucleotides match TRBD1. The V and J ends lost 2 bases and 6 bases, in that order; junction bases with no gene match: 6. Germline CDR1 is SGHDT and CDR2 is YYEEEE. CDR3 size: 15 residues. The CDR3 loop reads CASSFRTGAGNEQFF. CDR3 bases: TGTGCCAGCAGCTTCAGGACAGGGGCCGGCAATGAGCAGTTCTTC.

The chain couples TRBV5-1 to TRBJ1-5; TRBD1 is a possible D gene (6 bases). CDR3 length: 15 amino acids. With 4 bases removed from V and 0 bases from J, the gap between germline ends came to 11 bases. The germline V gene encodes CDR1 SGHRS and CDR2 YFSETQ. The CDR3: CASSPGTNSNQPQHF. The CDR3 DNA reads as TGCGCCAGCAGCCCAGGGACAAATAGCAATCAGCCCCAGCATTTT.

This clone was observed a few times. V usage is TRBV5-1 and J usage is TRBJ2-3; D may be TRBD2 (5 bases). V lost 4 bases and J 6 bases, leaving 15 bases between the germline ends. Germline V gene data show CDR1 as SGHRS and CDR2 as YFSETQ. CDR3 length: 14 residues. This chain's CDR3 is CASSGWTVVDTQYF. The CDR3 coding sequence is TGCGCCAGCAGCGGATGGACTGTGGTCGATACGCAGTATTTT.

The chain is built from TRBV7-2 and TRBJ2-5; TRBD1 agrees at 9 bases. The J call may be incorrect, as the DNA end agrees better with TRBJ2-7. The CDR3 has 15 residues. The V gene's germline CDR1 is SGHTA and CDR2 FQGNSA. CDR3 protein: CASSPSGTGTYEQYF. The CDR3 nucleotides read TGTGCCAGCAGCCCCTCCGGGACAGGGACCTACGAGCAGTACTTC.

This clone was found a few times. This chain joins TRBV27 and TRBJ2-6; D gene uncertain. The CDR3 contains 17 residues. Germline V gene data show CDR1 as MNHEY and CDR2 as SMNVEV (reference sequence). Trimming pared 2 bases from V and 0 bases from J, leaving 11 bases between. CDR3 residues: CASSLGRFLSGANVLTF. The CDR3 nucleotides read TGTGCCAGCAGTTTAGGCAGGTTCCTCTCTGGGGCCAACGTCCTGACTTTC.

The chain joins TRBV4-3 to TRBJ2-3; 7 nucleotides line up with TRBD1. The CDR3 is made up of 12 amino acids. V dropped 3 bases and J dropped 11; count of bases not matched to a gene: 5. Germline V gives CDR1 LGHNA, CDR2 YSLEER. The CDR3 coding sequence is TGCGCCAGCAGCCACACAGGGGAAGTGCAGTATTTT. It specifies CASSHTGEVQYF.

The J gene is TRBJ2-7, the V gene TRBV5-1; the D is unclear. V dropped 1 base and J dropped 3 bases, with 8 bases sitting between them. CDR3 length equals 13 residues. Germline V lookup: CDR1 SGHRS, CDR2 YFSETQ. DNA of the CDR3: TGCGCCAGCAGCTTGCGGACCCTCTACGAGCAGTACTTC. Its translation: CASSLRTLYEQYF.

This clone was counted only a few times. The V and J genes are TRBV29-1 and TRBJ1-5; maybe TRBD1 (5 bases). The ends were cut back, 4 bases at V and 4 bases at J, with 11 bases in the middle. The CDR3 runs 13 residues. Looked up from germline, CDR1 is SQVTM and CDR2 is ANQGSEA. CDR3 amino acids: CSVVLGENQPQHF. The CDR3 bases are TGCAGCGTTGTGTTGGGGGAGAATCAGCCCCAGCATTTT.

V usage is TRBV13 and J usage is TRBJ2-7; 9 bases are a match to TRBD2. V shed 5 bases and J 6 bases; nucleotides not matched to a gene: 17. The V gene's germline CDR1 is PRHDT and CDR2 FYEKMQ (reference sequence). This CDR3 contains 17 residues. DNA of the CDR3: TGTGCCAGCAGCCCATCGACTAGCGGCGTCCTTGGGGGCGAGCAGTACTTC. Protein: CASSPSTSGVLGGEQYF.

The J gene is TRBJ1-2, the V gene TRBV5-6; D might be TRBD1 (5 bases). Germline lookup yields CDR1 SGHDT and CDR2 YYEEEE. The CDR3 covers 14 residues. V was pared by 4 bases and J by 6 bases, with 16 bases between. The CDR3 sequence: CASSPHSGRDGYTF. CDR3 bases: TGTGCCAGCAGCCCTCACTCAGGGAGGGATGGCTACACCTTC.

The chain joins TRBV29-1 to TRBJ2-7; 7 bases are shared with TRBD1. Germline trimming cut 6 bases from V and 2 bases from J; bases unmatched to any gene: 4. Germline CDR1 SQVTM, CDR2 ANQGSEA. The CDR3 runs 12 residues. CDR3 in DNA: TGCAGCGTAAGGACAGGAACCTACGAGCAGTACTTC. It encodes CSVRTGTYEQYF.

The chain has TRBV29-1 and TRBJ2-7; the match to TRBD1 covers 7 bases. CDR1 is SQVTM, CDR2 ANQGSEA, per germline. This CDR3 has 12 amino acids. V shed 8 bases and J 2 bases; nucleotides not matched to a gene: 6. CDR3 sequence reads: CSTRQGPYEQYF. The CDR3 nucleotides are TGCAGCACGAGACAGGGCCCCTACGAGCAGTACTTC.

The chain uses TRBV29-1 and TRBJ1-2; D is uncertain. Germline assignment: CDR1 SQVTM and CDR2 ANQGSEA. The CDR3 is made up of 12 amino acids. The V and J ends lost 2 bases and 4 bases respectively, with 8 bases between them. Here the CDR3 DNA reads TGCAGCGTTGAAAATAGGGTCTATGGCTACACCTTC. Encoded protein: CSVENRVYGYTF.

The J gene is TRBJ1-5, the V gene TRBV29-1; D remains unclear. This CDR3 is built from 13 residues. The germline V gene has CDR1 SQVTM and CDR2 ANQGSEA. Trimming left V 3 bases short and J 1 base short, with 7 bases between. The CDR3 here is CSVEVDSNQPQHF. The CDR3 DNA reads TGCAGCGTTGAGGTGGACAGCAATCAGCCCCAGCATTTT.

A few counts support this clone. J is TRBJ1-2 and V is TRBV29-1; tentatively, D is TRBD1 (5 bases). The CDR3 extends over 13 amino acids. Trimming removed 5 bases at V and 8 bases at J, with 18 bases between. From germline, CDR1 is SQVTM and CDR2 ANQGSEA. CDR3 DNA sequence: TGCAGCGTTCCCCACTCCTCAGGGTCGGGCTACACCTTC. This sequence encodes CSVPHSSGSGYTF.

The V gene is TRBV29-1, the J gene TRBJ2-1; the D is unclear. The germline gives CDR1 SQVTM, CDR2 ANQGSEA. This CDR3 has 12 amino acids. The ends were cut back, 7 bases at V and 4 bases at J, with 11 bases in the middle. The CDR3 DNA is TGCAGCGCACCGATCCAATACAATGAGCAGTTCTTC. This gives the protein CSAPIQYNEQFF.

This clone was detected only a few times. The chain is built from TRBV27 and TRBJ2-3; 7 positions match TRBD2. CDR3 length equals 15 residues. V shed 5 bases, J shed 2 bases, and the junction held 7 bases outside the gene matches. The germline V gene has CDR1 MNHEY and CDR2 SMNVEV (reference sequence). CDR3 nucleotide sequence: TGTGCCAGCAGTCACCGACTAGCCATCACAGATACGCAGTATTTT. This gives the protein CASSHRLAITDTQYF.

The rearrangement joins TRBV27 to TRBJ2-1, with a possible D match to TRBD1 (7 bases). V lost 5 bases, J lost 3 bases, and 17 bases lay in between. The CDR3 is made up of 16 amino acids. CDR1 and CDR2 from the germline V gene are MNHEY and SMNVEV (reference sequence). The DNA of the CDR3 is TGTGCCAGCAGTCCGCGGGCAGGGGGGAACTACAATGAGCAGTTCTTC. Translation gives CASSPRAGGNYNEQFF.

This clone was detected only once. The V call is TRBV30, the J call TRBJ2-5, with D tentatively TRBD1 (6 bases). The end of the DNA aligns better with TRBJ2-7, so the J call may be wrong. The CDR3 sequence is 14 residues long. Germline loops: CDR1 GTSNPN, CDR2 SVGIG (reference sequence). The CDR3 spells CAWSLGAGSYEQYF. CDR3 DNA: TGTGCCTGGAGTCTGGGGGCTGGATCCTACGAGCAGTACTTC.

The chain joins TRBV27 to TRBJ1-5; 7 nucleotides line up with TRBD1. The CDR3 is 17 amino acids. Germline V CDR1 and CDR2: MNHEY, SMNVEV (reference sequence). Losses at the gene ends were 5 bases for V and 4 bases for J; bases not matched to a gene: 14. CDR3 DNA: TGTGCCAGCAGTCCCTACCCGTCGACAGGGAGGAATCAGCCCCAGCATTTT. Its protein product is CASSPYPSTGRNQPQHF.

The CDR3 DNA sequence: TGTGCCAGCAGCCCAAACTCTGGGGCCAACGTCCTGACTTTC. Amino acids: CASSPNSGANVLTF. This chain joins TRBV7-2 and TRBJ2-6; D not resolved. This CDR3 has 14 amino acids. V shed 5 bases and J shed 0 bases, with 5 bases lying between them. Germline CDR1 reads SGHTA; CDR2 reads FQGNSA.

This clone was detected only once. The chain employs TRBV4-3 and TRBJ2-4; D unclear. Trimming cost V 0 bases and J 0 bases, with 9 bases left between them. CDR3 length: 16 amino acids. Germline V gives CDR1 LGHNA, CDR2 YSLEER. The CDR3 reads CASSQDRPLAKNIQYF. The CDR3 coding sequence is TGCGCCAGCAGCCAAGATCGACCCCTAGCCAAAAACATTCAGTACTTC.

This chain uses TRBV27 with TRBJ1-1; D gene unclear. The CDR3 is made up of 13 amino acids. V lost 0 bases, J lost 6 bases, and 8 bases lay in between. Germline loops: CDR1 MNHEY, CDR2 SMNVEV (reference sequence). CDR3 in DNA: TGTGCCAGCAGTTTATCTAGTGGCCCTGAAGCTTTCTTT. Translating it yields CASSLSSGPEAFF.